This T cell receptor beta chain emerged from a study of T cell responses to AZD1222 COVID-19 vaccine. V was shortened by 0 bases and J by 1 base, with 12 bases between the two germline ends. CDR1 and CDR2 from the germline V gene are LNHDA and SQIVND (reference sequence). The CDR3 consists of 17 residues. Clones were read by immunoSEQ multiplex PCR, and TCRdb kept only the in-frame ones, dropping some. The sample includes approximately 97,000 clones, about 86% of them seen just once. The source was peripheral blood, collected on day 0 of AZD1222 vaccination. This TCR was sampled from an adult in good health. The chain carries TRBV19 and TRBJ2-2; a possible D gene is TRBD2 (5 bases). CDR3 region: CASSIDSASQNTGELFF. DNA for the CDR3: TGTGCCAGTAGTATAGATTCGGCTAGCCAGAACACCGGGGAGCTGTTTTTT. Supplemented by reference TRBV19 and TRBJ2-2, the full variable domain reads DGGITQSPKYLFRKEGQNVTLSCEQNLNHDAMYWYRQDPGQGLRLIYYSQIVNDFQKGDIAEGYSVSREKKESFPLTVTSAQKNPTAFYLCASSIDSASQNTGELFFGEGSRLTVL.